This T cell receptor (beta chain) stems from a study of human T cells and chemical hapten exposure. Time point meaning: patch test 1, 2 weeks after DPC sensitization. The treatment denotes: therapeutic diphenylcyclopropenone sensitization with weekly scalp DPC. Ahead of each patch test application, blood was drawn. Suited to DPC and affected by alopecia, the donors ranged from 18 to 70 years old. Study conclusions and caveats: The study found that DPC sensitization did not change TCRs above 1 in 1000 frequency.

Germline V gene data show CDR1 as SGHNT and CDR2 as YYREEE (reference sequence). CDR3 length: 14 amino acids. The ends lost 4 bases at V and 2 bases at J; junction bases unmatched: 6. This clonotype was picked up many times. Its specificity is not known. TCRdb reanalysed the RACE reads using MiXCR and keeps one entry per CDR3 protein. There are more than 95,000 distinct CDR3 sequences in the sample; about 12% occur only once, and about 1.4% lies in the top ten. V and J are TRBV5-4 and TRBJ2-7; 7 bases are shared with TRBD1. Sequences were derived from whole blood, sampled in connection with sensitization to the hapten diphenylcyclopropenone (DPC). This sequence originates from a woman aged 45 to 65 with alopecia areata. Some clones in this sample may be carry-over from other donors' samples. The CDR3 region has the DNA TGTGCCAGCAGCGCACCGGGACAGCCCTACGAGCAGTACTTC. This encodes CASSAPGQPYEQYF.